These T cell receptor beta chains were read from a single sample in a study of T cell responses to AZD1222 COVID-19 vaccine. The protocol was immunoSEQ multiplex PCR, while the TCRdb copy is restricted to in-frame clones and leaves out a portion. The table has over 100,000 clones, 85% to 90% seen once; the top ten hold 8.4%. The specimen comprised peripheral blood, sampled on day 0 of AZD1222 vaccination. These receptors came from an adult in good health. Both conserved end residues are part of each CDR3. D genes are given only for firm matches. The size field is filled for only some rows; it gives once, few, many or a size class.

D gene: TRBD2; V gene: TRBV7-2; clone size: NA; J gene: TRBJ2-3; CDR3 protein: CASSFRATSGTDTQYF; CDR3 DNA: TGTGCCAGCAGTTTCCGGGCGACTAGCGGTACAGATACGCAGTATTTT
D gene: NA; V gene: TRBV5-1; clone size: NA; J gene: TRBJ1-2; CDR3 protein: CASSLDPIYGYTF; CDR3 DNA: TGCGCCAGCAGCTTGGACCCAATATATGGCTACACCTTC
D gene: TRBD1; V gene: TRBV7-2; clone size: NA; J gene: TRBJ1-2; CDR3 protein: CASSPGQGRGYTF; CDR3 DNA: TGTGCCAGCAGCCCAGGACAGGGGAGAGGCTACACCTTC
D gene: TRBD1; V gene: TRBV6-5; clone size: NA; J gene: TRBJ1-1; CDR3 protein: CASSYEGASEAFF; CDR3 DNA: TGTGCCAGCAGTTACGAGGGGGCCTCTGAAGCTTTCTTT
D gene: NA; V gene: TRBV7-8; clone size: NA; J gene: TRBJ2-3; CDR3 protein: CASSPPRRDTQYF; CDR3 DNA: TGTGCCAGCAGCCCCCCCCGCAGAGATACGCAGTATTTT
D gene: NA; V gene: TRBV15; clone size: once; J gene: TRBJ2-3; CDR3 protein: CATSRGQGPSTDTQYF; CDR3 DNA: TGTGCCACCAGCAGAGGGCAGGGACCTAGCACAGATACGCAGTATTTT
D gene: NA; V gene: TRBV28; clone size: NA; J gene: TRBJ2-3; CDR3 protein: CASTSGVGNTQYF; CDR3 DNA: TGTGCCAGCACATCCGGAGTGGGGAATACGCAGTATTTT
D gene: NA; V gene: TRBV7-9; clone size: NA; J gene: TRBJ2-1; CDR3 protein: CASSLNLAWQFF; CDR3 DNA: TGTGCCAGCAGCTTAAATCTCGCTTGGCAGTTCTTC
D gene: NA; V gene: TRBV2; clone size: NA; J gene: TRBJ2-7; CDR3 protein: CASLVTGYYEQYF; CDR3 DNA: TGTGCCAGCCTAGTAACAGGCTACTACGAGCAGTACTTC
D gene: TRBD2; V gene: TRBV7-3; clone size: NA; J gene: TRBJ2-3; CDR3 protein: CASSPSGRTVTQYF; CDR3 DNA: TGTGCCAGCAGCCCTAGCGGGAGGACGGTTACGCAGTATTTT
D gene: NA; V gene: TRBV14; clone size: NA; J gene: TRBJ2-7; CDR3 protein: CASSEQGPYEQYF; CDR3 DNA: TGTGCCAGCAGCGAACAGGGTCCTTACGAGCAGTACTTC
D gene: TRBD2; V gene: TRBV11-3; clone size: NA; J gene: TRBJ2-3; CDR3 protein: CASSLGGGRRSDTQYF; CDR3 DNA: TGTGCCAGCAGCTTAGGTGGCGGGAGGAGGTCAGATACGCAGTATTTT
D gene: NA; V gene: TRBV20-1; clone size: NA; J gene: TRBJ2-5; CDR3 protein: CSASPGLLQETQYF; CDR3 DNA: TGCAGTGCAAGTCCGGGACTTTTACAAGAGACCCAGTACTTC
D gene: NA; V gene: TRBV18; clone size: once; J gene: TRBJ2-3; CDR3 protein: CASSPGALEGTQYF; CDR3 DNA: TGTGCCAGCTCACCGGGAGCCCTTGAGGGAACGCAGTATTTT
D gene: NA; V gene: TRBV5-5; clone size: NA; J gene: TRBJ2-7; CDR3 protein: CASSLGIGVPYEQYF; CDR3 DNA: TGTGCCAGCAGCTTGGGAATAGGTGTACCCTACGAGCAGTACTTC
D gene: NA; V gene: TRBV27; clone size: NA; J gene: TRBJ1-5; CDR3 protein: CASSPGLPAGTYGQPQHF; CDR3 DNA: TGTGCCAGCAGTCCCGGCCTCCCGGCGGGCACGTACGGTCAGCCCCAGCATTTT
D gene: NA; V gene: TRBV2; clone size: once; J gene: TRBJ1-2; CDR3 protein: CASSQWLSGYTF; CDR3 DNA: TGTGCCAGCAGCCAGTGGCTCTCTGGCTACACCTTC
D gene: NA; V gene: TRBV19; clone size: NA; J gene: TRBJ1-5; CDR3 protein: CASSIDGYQPQHF; CDR3 DNA: TGTGCCAGTAGTATTGATGGGTATCAGCCCCAGCATTTT
D gene: TRBD2; V gene: TRBV29-1; clone size: once; J gene: TRBJ2-3; CDR3 protein: CSVRTSGSSTDTQYF; CDR3 DNA: TGCAGCGTCCGTACTAGCGGGAGTAGCACAGATACGCAGTATTTT
D gene: NA; V gene: TRBV7-2; clone size: NA; J gene: TRBJ1-1; CDR3 protein: CASSFFRVMTEAFF; CDR3 DNA: TGTGCCAGCAGCTTTTTTCGGGTTATGACTGAAGCTTTCTTT
D gene: NA; V gene: TRBV28; clone size: NA; J gene: TRBJ2-3; CDR3 protein: CASSLMWGTQYF; CDR3 DNA: TGTGCCAGCTCGCTAATGTGGGGTACGCAGTATTTT
D gene: NA; V gene: TRBV29-1; clone size: few; J gene: TRBJ2-7; CDR3 protein: CSVAGDAAMEQYF; CDR3 DNA: TGCAGCGTAGCCGGGGACGCCGCAATGGAGCAGTACTTC
D gene: NA; V gene: TRBV28; clone size: NA; J gene: TRBJ2-7; CDR3 protein: CASSQDNYEQYF; CDR3 DNA: TGTGCCAGCAGTCAAGACAACTACGAGCAGTACTTC
D gene: NA; V gene: TRBV27; clone size: NA; J gene: TRBJ1-5; CDR3 protein: CASSLAPRQPQHF; CDR3 DNA: TGTGCCAGCAGCTTGGCCCCACGGCAGCCCCAGCATTTT
D gene: NA; V gene: TRBV2; clone size: NA; J gene: TRBJ2-7; CDR3 protein: CASSERTAEQYF; CDR3 DNA: TGTGCCAGCAGTGAACGGACAGCCGAGCAGTACTTC
D gene: NA; V gene: TRBV2; clone size: NA; J gene: TRBJ1-1; CDR3 protein: CASSDELNTEAFF; CDR3 DNA: TGTGCCAGCAGTGATGAGCTGAACACTGAAGCTTTCTTT
D gene: NA; V gene: TRBV15; clone size: NA; J gene: TRBJ1-5; CDR3 protein: CATSRDLSAELNQPQHF; CDR3 DNA: TGTGCCACCAGCAGAGATTTATCTGCAGAGCTCAATCAGCCCCAGCATTTT
D gene: TRBD1; V gene: TRBV2; clone size: NA; J gene: TRBJ1-6; CDR3 protein: CASSGPPGGSSPLHF; CDR3 DNA: TGTGCCAGCAGTGGACCCCCAGGGGGCAGTTCACCCCTCCACTTT
D gene: NA; V gene: TRBV28; clone size: NA; J gene: TRBJ1-4; CDR3 protein: CASSRATNEKLFF; CDR3 DNA: TGTGCCAGCAGCCGCGCAACTAATGAAAAACTGTTTTTT
D gene: NA; V gene: TRBV6-1; clone size: NA; J gene: TRBJ1-1; CDR3 protein: CASSEVLYTEAFF; CDR3 DNA: TGTGCCAGCAGTGAAGTTCTGTACACTGAAGCTTTCTTT
D gene: NA; V gene: TRBV5-1; clone size: NA; J gene: TRBJ2-7; CDR3 protein: CASGNRDPYEQYF; CDR3 DNA: TGCGCCAGCGGCAACCGGGACCCCTACGAGCAGTACTTC
D gene: NA; V gene: TRBV18; clone size: NA; J gene: TRBJ2-6; CDR3 protein: CASSPFRQPSGANVLTF; CDR3 DNA: TGTGCCAGCTCACCATTCAGGCAGCCTTCTGGGGCCAACGTCCTGACTTTC
D gene: NA; V gene: TRBV15; clone size: NA; J gene: TRBJ1-2; CDR3 protein: CATSRELGYGYTF; CDR3 DNA: TGTGCCACCAGCAGAGAGTTGGGGTATGGCTACACCTTC
D gene: NA; V gene: TRBV5-1; clone size: NA; J gene: TRBJ2-1; CDR3 protein: CASSLEVRVNEQFF; CDR3 DNA: TGCGCCAGCAGCTTGGAGGTCCGAGTCAATGAGCAGTTCTTC
D gene: TRBD1; V gene: TRBV10-2; clone size: NA; J gene: TRBJ1-2; CDR3 protein: CASSPGQGGYGYTF; CDR3 DNA: TGCGCCAGCAGTCCTGGACAGGGAGGCTATGGCTACACCTTC
D gene: TRBD1; V gene: TRBV7-2; clone size: NA; J gene: TRBJ1-3; CDR3 protein: CASSFRDSGGNTIYF; CDR3 DNA: TGTGCCAGCAGCTTCCGGGACAGCGGTGGGAACACCATATATTTT
D gene: NA; V gene: TRBV19; clone size: NA; J gene: TRBJ2-1; CDR3 protein: CASSPGLSAEYNEQFF; CDR3 DNA: TGTGCCAGTAGTCCGGGATTATCGGCCGAATACAATGAGCAGTTCTTC
D gene: TRBD1; V gene: TRBV4-2; clone size: medium-sized; J gene: TRBJ2-1; CDR3 protein: CASSQDLGTGIRNEQFF; CDR3 DNA: TGTGCCAGCAGCCAAGATCTCGGGACAGGGATAAGGAATGAGCAGTTCTTC
D gene: NA; V gene: TRBV18; clone size: NA; J gene: TRBJ1-6; CDR3 protein: CASSPIRDNSPLHF; CDR3 DNA: TGTGCCAGCTCACCAATCAGGGATAATTCACCCCTCCACTTT
D gene: NA; V gene: TRBV19; clone size: NA; J gene: TRBJ1-2; CDR3 protein: CASSITGYGYTF; CDR3 DNA: TGTGCCAGTAGTATAACAGGCTATGGCTACACCTTC
D gene: NA; V gene: TRBV7-7; clone size: NA; J gene: TRBJ2-7; CDR3 protein: CASSLASLLQGEQYF; CDR3 DNA: TGTGCTAGCAGCTTAGCCTCTCTGCTACAGGGCGAGCAGTACTTC
D gene: TRBD2; V gene: TRBV7-2; clone size: once; J gene: TRBJ2-7; CDR3 protein: CASSSGWTSGRVAYEQYF; CDR3 DNA: TGTGCCAGCAGCTCCGGTTGGACTAGCGGGAGGGTGGCCTACGAGCAGTACTTC
D gene: TRBD1; V gene: TRBV6-1; clone size: NA; J gene: TRBJ2-7; CDR3 protein: CASSERQGFGAYEQYF; CDR3 DNA: TGTGCCAGCAGTGAAAGACAGGGATTTGGGGCCTACGAGCAGTACTTC
D gene: TRBD1; V gene: TRBV27; clone size: NA; J gene: TRBJ2-7; CDR3 protein: CASSLIFSKGATYEQYF; CDR3 DNA: TGTGCCAGCAGTTTAATATTTTCGAAGGGGGCAACCTACGAGCAGTACTTC
D gene: NA; V gene: TRBV15; clone size: NA; J gene: TRBJ1-5; CDR3 protein: CATSRSLGAVNQPQHF; CDR3 DNA: TGTGCCACCAGCAGGAGCCTTGGGGCTGTCAATCAGCCCCAGCATTTT
D gene: NA; V gene: TRBV5-1; clone size: NA; J gene: TRBJ1-1; CDR3 protein: CASSPGLNTEAFF; CDR3 DNA: TGCGCCAGCAGCCCTGGCTTGAACACTGAAGCTTTCTTT